This T cell receptor (beta chain) stems from a study of blood T cell repertoires in COVID-19. Looking at the study overall: All recovered Cohort 3 donors got two negative PCRs, got clearance, or saw symptom resolution. T cells, B-cell-depleted T cells, or PBMCs supplied cDNA or gDNA.

In the source study's methods: Estimates of nucleated cell counts were drawn from the amplification of reference gene primers. Repertoires were generated with immunoSEQ multiplex PCR, while TCRdb's copy carries only in-frame clones and drops some. V and J calls and clone size are as listed in that table; D and trimming were resolved from the DNA. The sample carries roughly 210,000 clones, roughly 84% recorded once. Each participant's cohort was designated according to participant-reported clinical history. Germline V CDR1 and CDR2: SGDLS, YYNGEE. V dropped 4 bases and J dropped 1; count of bases not matched to a gene: 9. This CDR3 has 17 residues.

V usage is TRBV9 and J usage is TRBJ2-2; 8 bases are a match to TRBD2. Sequencing used PBMCs or T cells enriched from blood (not recorded which). The sequence derives from a man under 40 in a cohort exposed to, infected with or recovered from COVID-19 (not recorded which). The CDR3 loop is CASSNLIAGRNTGELFF. The CDR3 DNA is TGTGCCAGCAGCAACTTAATAGCGGGAAGGAACACCGGGGAGCTGTTTTTT.